The 25 T cell receptor beta chains in this list originate from one sample, sequenced in a study of T cell responses to AZD1222 COVID-19 vaccine (dated by TCRdb to about 2021). Libraries were prepared through the immunoSEQ multiplex PCR assay. This is the immuneACCESS table as TCRdb keeps it, with only in-frame sequences that have V and J called. A part of the clones is gone; compared with another copy, unresolved V genes explain less than half, and the rest is unexplained. The sample has 75,000 to 95,000 clones on record, around nine tenths of them singletons. The ten biggest clones cover 15% to 20% of the sample. What the time point label conveys for this sample: baseline before first vaccination. The starting material was peripheral blood, obtained on day 0 of AZD1222 vaccination. These TCRs come from an adult in good health.

The chain has TRBV6-6 and TRBJ2-2, with 9 bases identical to TRBD1. CDR3 length: 14 amino acids. Germline CDR1 and CDR2: MNHNY and SVGAGI (reference sequence). V dropped 7 bases and J dropped 7; count of bases not matched to a gene: 7. The CDR3 DNA sequence: TGTGCCAGCACCGTGGGACAGGGCATCGGGGAGCTGTTTTTT. Protein sequence: CASTVGQGIGELFF.

The chain carries TRBV6-4 and TRBJ1-2; D is perhaps TRBD1 (5 bases). V dropped 0 bases and J dropped 4 bases, with 6 bases sitting between them. Germline values: CDR1 MRHNA, CDR2 SNTAGT. This CDR3 is built from 13 residues. CDR3 protein: CASSDSGTYGYTF. The CDR3 nucleotides are TGTGCCAGCAGTGACTCAGGGACCTATGGCTACACCTTC.

The CDR3 region is CASSVDSSMGGYTF. Here the CDR3 DNA reads TGTGCCAGCAGCGTGGACAGCTCAATGGGGGGCTACACCTTC. This chain uses TRBV5-4 with TRBJ1-2, with D possibly TRBD1 on 6 matching bases. V was shortened by 4 bases and J by 8 bases, with 18 bases between the two germline ends. The germline V gene encodes CDR1 SGHNT and CDR2 YYREEE (reference sequence). CDR3 length: 14 residues.

The V and J genes are TRBV5-5 and TRBJ2-5; no reliable D call. From germline, CDR1 is SGHKS and CDR2 YYEKEE (reference sequence). V was shortened by 0 bases and J by 2 bases, with 8 bases between the two germline ends. CDR3 size: 14 residues. The CDR3: CASSLVSSQETQYF. In nucleotides, the CDR3 is TGTGCCAGCAGCTTGGTTAGCAGTCAAGAGACCCAGTACTTC. Together with reference TRBV5-5 and TRBJ2-5, the CDR3 gives the full variable domain: DAGVTQSPTHLIKTRGQQVTLRCSPISGHKSVSWYQQVLGQGPQFIFQYYEKEERGRGNFPDRFSARQFPNYSSELNVNALLLGDSALYLCASSLVSSQETQYFGPGTRLLVL.

The chain uses TRBV3-1 (or the pseudogene TRBV3-2) and TRBJ1-5, with TRBD1 matching 9 bases. V lost 1 base and J lost 7; bases outside the gene matches: 5. The CDR3 extends over 15 amino acids. The germline V gene has CDR1 LGHDT and CDR2 YNNKEL (reference sequence). The CDR3 reads CASSQAGTGRQPQHF. The DNA of the CDR3 is TGTGCCAGCAGCCAAGCCGGGACAGGGAGACAGCCCCAGCATTTT.

This chain connects TRBV19 to TRBJ1-5; D not resolved. V was pared by 8 bases and J by 0 bases, with 17 bases between. CDR3 length equals 16 residues. CDR1 LNHDA and CDR2 SQIVND come from the germline V gene (reference sequence). CDR3 protein: CASRVLGGYSNQPQHF. Here the CDR3 DNA reads TGTGCCAGTCGGGTTTTGGGAGGGTATAGCAATCAGCCCCAGCATTTT.

The genes are TRBV14 and TRBJ2-2, with D possibly being TRBD1 (6 bases). V gave up 6 bases and J gave up 7 bases, with 15 bases separating them. Germline CDR1 SGHDN, CDR2 FVKESK. The CDR3 is 14 amino acids. CDR3: CASSAQGVGGELFF. DNA for the CDR3: TGTGCCAGCAGTGCACAGGGCGTTGGCGGGGAGCTGTTTTTT.

The rearrangement joins TRBV9 to TRBJ2-7; tentatively, D is TRBD1 or TRBD2 (5 bases each). V lost 0 bases to trimming and J lost 1 base, with 11 bases between them. The CDR3 is 15 amino acids. Germline CDR1 reads SGDLS; CDR2 reads YYNGEE. In DNA, the CDR3 is TGTGCCAGCAGCGTAGTTCCGGGGCTTTCCTACGAGCAGTACTTC. This sequence encodes CASSVVPGLSYEQYF. Looking up the rest from reference TRBV9 and TRBJ2-7 gives the full variable domain: DSGVTQTPKHLITATGQRVTLRCSPRSGDLSVYWYQQSLDQGLQFLIQYYNGEERAKGNILERFSAQQFPDLHSELNLSSLELGDSALYFCASSVVPGLSYEQYFGPGTRLTVT.

The chain uses TRBV18 and TRBJ1-2; TRBD1 matches at 9 bases. The CDR3 runs 15 residues. V lost 3 bases and J lost 5; bases outside the gene matches: 7. CDR1 is KGHSH, CDR2 LQKENI, per germline. This chain's CDR3 is CASSPSRTGEYGYTF. CDR3 in DNA: TGTGCCAGCTCACCCTCCCGGACAGGGGAGTATGGCTACACCTTC.

The genes are TRBV7-3 and TRBJ1-5; D possibly corresponds to TRBD1 (6 bases). Germline assignment: CDR1 SGHTA and CDR2 FQGTGA. V was cut by 6 bases and J by 6 bases, with 12 bases left in between. The length of the CDR3 is 13 residues. The CDR3 DNA reads TGTGCCAGCAGTAGGGGGTACGGTCAGCCCCAGCATTTT. This sequence encodes CASSRGYGQPQHF.

This chain joins TRBV28 and TRBJ1-4; TRBD1 matches 7 bases. The germline V gene encodes CDR1 MDHEN and CDR2 SYDVKM. The CDR3 totals 14 residues. The ends lost 5 bases at V and 11 bases at J; junction bases unmatched: 11. Written as DNA, the CDR3 is TGTGCCAGCAGTCCTACAGGGGAGGTTCGGAAACTGTTTTTT. Translation gives CASSPTGEVRKLFF.

This clone has only one observation. This chain links TRBV7-2 with TRBJ1-1; D ambiguous. Germline V CDR1 and CDR2: SGHTA, FQGNSA. The length of the CDR3 is 15 residues. The germline V and J ends were trimmed by 3 bases and 0 bases, with 11 bases remaining between them. The CDR3 DNA follows: TGTGCCAGCAGCTTTCCGATGGGCATGAACACTGAAGCTTTCTTT. Residues: CASSFPMGMNTEAFF.

This chain uses TRBV18 with TRBJ2-5; D is perhaps TRBD2 (6 bases). Germline assignment: CDR1 KGHSH and CDR2 LQKENI. Trimming left V 3 bases short and J 5 bases short, with 13 bases between. This CDR3 has 14 amino acids. The CDR3 DNA reads TGTGCCAGCTCACCTGGCGGGGCGTGGGAGACCCAGTACTTC. It specifies CASSPGGAWETQYF. Combining the CDR3 with reference TRBV18 and TRBJ2-5 gives the whole variable domain NAGVMQNPRHLVRRRGQEARLRCSPMKGHSHVYWYRQLPEEGLKFMVYLQKENIIDESGMPKERFSAEFPKEGPSILRIQQVVRGDSAAYFCASSPGGAWETQYFGPGTRLLVL.

In regard to this clone: Other DNA sequences in the same sample also yield this CDR3. V gene TRBV4-2 combines with J gene TRBJ1-3; perhaps TRBD1 as D (5 bases). Trimming pared 1 base from V and 2 bases from J, leaving 9 bases between. The CDR3 sequence is 15 residues long. Germline CDR1 LGHNA, CDR2 YNFKEQ. The DNA for the CDR3 is TGTGCCAGCAGCCAAGTCACGGGGGCTGGAAACACCATATATTTT. This codes for CASSQVTGAGNTIYF.

J is TRBJ1-3 and V is TRBV5-6; D call uncertain. The CDR3 has 13 residues. Germline V gene data show CDR1 as SGHDT and CDR2 as YYEEEE. Trimming cost V 4 bases and J 8 bases, with 13 bases left between them. The CDR3 region is CASSPPPWDTIYF. Written as DNA, the CDR3 is TGTGCCAGCAGCCCACCCCCCTGGGACACCATATATTTT.

This chain connects TRBV18 to TRBJ1-1, with D hard to call. The V and J ends lost 1 base and 1 base respectively, with 13 bases between them. Germline CDR1 and CDR2: KGHSH and LQKENI. The CDR3 sequence is 16 residues long. CDR3 amino acids: CASSPRSSGPNTEAFF. DNA for the CDR3: TGTGCCAGCTCACCACGGTCTTCAGGCCCGAACACTGAAGCTTTCTTT.

The gene calls are TRBV4-3 and TRBJ1-3; D call uncertain. The V gene's germline CDR1 is LGHNA and CDR2 YSLEER. The length of the CDR3 is 15 residues. Trimming shortened V by 0 bases and J by 0 bases, and 6 bases separated the two germline ends. DNA of the CDR3: TGCGCCAGCAGCCAAGACATAGGCTCTGGAAACACCATATATTTT. Its protein is CASSQDIGSGNTIYF.

V and J are TRBV4-1 and TRBJ1-4; D remains ambiguous. The ends were cut back, 0 bases at V and 7 bases at J, with 12 bases in the middle. Germline V gene lookup returns CDR1 MGHRA and CDR2 YSYEKL. CDR3 size: 15 residues. The CDR3 region is CASSQERALIEKLFF. The CDR3 nucleotides are TGCGCCAGCAGCCAAGAAAGGGCTTTGATTGAAAAACTGTTTTTT.

The chain is built from TRBV6-5 and TRBJ1-1; possibly TRBD1 for D (5 bases). The germline V and J ends were trimmed by 1 base and 11 bases, with 14 bases remaining between them. Germline loops: CDR1 MNHEY, CDR2 SVGAGI. The CDR3 is 13 amino acids. The CDR3 loop reads CASSYFRVGDAFF. As DNA, the CDR3 is TGTGCCAGCAGTTACTTCAGGGTAGGGGACGCTTTCTTT.

The rearrangement joins TRBV29-1 to TRBJ1-2; 9 bases align to TRBD1. This CDR3 is built from 12 residues. Per germline, CDR1 SQVTM and CDR2 ANQGSEA. The V segment lost 5 bases and the J segment 6 bases; nucleotides outside the gene matches: 4. Written as DNA, the CDR3 is TGCAGCGTTAGGACAGGGGAAAATGGCTACACCTTC. This encodes CSVRTGENGYTF.

The chain recombines TRBV3-1 (or the pseudogene TRBV3-2) with TRBJ2-1, with a tentative D call TRBD2 (6 bases). The CDR3 runs 15 residues. V was trimmed by 4 bases and J by 8 bases, leaving 18 bases between them. Germline V gives CDR1 LGHDT, CDR2 YNNKEL (reference sequence). The DNA of the CDR3 is TGTGCCAGCAGCCCGTGGGTGGAGGGTCCCGATGAGCAGTTCTTC. Translated, it gives CASSPWVEGPDEQFF.

The V call is TRBV7-8, the J call TRBJ1-1; possibly TRBD1 for D (5 bases). V gave up 1 base and J gave up 3 bases, with 6 bases separating them. CDR1 and CDR2 from the germline V gene are SGHVS and FQNEAQ. The CDR3 loop spans 13 amino acids. The CDR3 coding sequence is TGTGCCAGCAGCTTAGGAGGGGACACTGAAGCTTTCTTT. Translating gives CASSLGGDTEAFF.

The chain has TRBV3-1 (or the pseudogene TRBV3-2) and TRBJ2-6, with 8 bases aligning to TRBD1. V lost 1 base and J lost 0; bases outside the gene matches: 5. The CDR3 is 18 amino acids. Germline-derived CDR1 and CDR2 are LGHDT and YNNKEL (reference sequence). CDR3 sequence: CASSQGDRSHSGANVLTF. The CDR3 nucleotides read TGTGCCAGCAGCCAAGGGGACAGGAGCCACTCTGGGGCCAACGTCCTGACTTTC.

The chain uses TRBV5-6 and TRBJ2-2; no reliable D call. V lost 0 bases to trimming and J lost 2 bases, with 8 bases between them. The CDR3 runs 15 residues. Germline assignment: CDR1 SGHDT and CDR2 YYEEEE. CDR3 region: CASSLDGANTGELFF. CDR3 bases: TGTGCCAGCAGCTTGGATGGAGCAAACACCGGGGAGCTGTTTTTT. Looking up the rest from reference TRBV5-6 and TRBJ2-2 gives the full variable domain: DAGVTQSPTHLIKTRGQQVTLRCSPKSGHDTVSWYQQALGQGPQFIFQYYEEEERQRGNFPDRFSGHQFPNYSSELNVNALLLGDSALYLCASSLDGANTGELFFGEGSRLTVL.

V is TRBV6-6 and J is TRBJ2-1; D perhaps matches TRBD2 (5 bases). Germline assignment: CDR1 MNHNY and CDR2 SVGAGI (reference sequence). The CDR3 runs 15 residues. V lost 4 bases and J 3 bases, leaving 13 bases between the germline ends. The CDR3 spells CASSSGSLDYNEQFF. The CDR3 region has the DNA TGTGCCAGCAGTTCCGGCTCACTAGACTACAATGAGCAGTTCTTC.